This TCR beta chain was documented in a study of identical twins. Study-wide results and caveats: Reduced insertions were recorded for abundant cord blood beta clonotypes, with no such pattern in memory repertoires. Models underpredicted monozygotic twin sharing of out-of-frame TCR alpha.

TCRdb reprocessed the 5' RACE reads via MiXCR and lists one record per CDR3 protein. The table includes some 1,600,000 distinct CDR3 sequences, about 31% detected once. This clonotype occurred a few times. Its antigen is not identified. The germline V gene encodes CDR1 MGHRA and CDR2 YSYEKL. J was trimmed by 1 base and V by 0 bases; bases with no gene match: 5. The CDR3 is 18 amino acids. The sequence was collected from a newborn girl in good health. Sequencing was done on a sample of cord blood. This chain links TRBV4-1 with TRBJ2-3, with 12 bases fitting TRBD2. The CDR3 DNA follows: TGCGCCAGCAGCCAAGACCTCCGACTAGCGGGGGGCACAGATACGCAGTATTTT. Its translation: CASSQDLRLAGGTDTQYF.